The present entry profiles one T cell receptor (beta chain) with its context. Germline V gives CDR1 SGHRS, CDR2 YFSETQ. The CDR3 is 15 amino acids. J lost 3 bases, V lost 0 bases, and 1 base had no gene match. Authors' processing steps: Nucleated cell number was recorded as an estimate derived from reference gene primer amplification. Libraries were prepared by immunoSEQ multiplex PCR; TCRdb keeps only in-frame clonotypes and omits some of them. V and J calls and clone size follow that table, whereas D and trimming were derived from the DNA. The sample has some 150,000 clones, approximately 80% seen once. This specimen belongs to a study of blood T cell repertoires in COVID-19. The wider study: Specimens from acute and convalescent COVID-19 originated in the United States, Italy and Spain. T cells, B-cell-depleted T cells, or PBMCs supplied cDNA or gDNA.

V usage is TRBV5-1 and J usage is TRBJ2-5, with 11 bases fitting TRBD2. The source material was peripheral blood. The TCR was taken from a man aged 60-69 years with acute or convalescent COVID-19. The CDR3 protein is CASSLVGLAEETQYF. Here the CDR3 DNA reads TGCGCCAGCAGCTTGGTGGGACTAGCGGAAGAGACCCAGTACTTC. Full variable domain (outside the CDR3, taken from reference TRBV5-1 and TRBJ2-5): KAGVTQTPRYLIKTRGQQVTLSCSPISGHRSVSWYQQTPGQGLQFLFEYFSETQRNKGNFPGRFSGRQFSNSRSEMNVSTLELGDSALYLCASSLVGLAEETQYFGPGTRLLVL.